A single sample is the source of the 25 T cell receptor beta chains below, sequenced in a study of spatial heterogeneity in lung cancer. Via MiXCR, TCRdb re-called the 5' RACE reads, giving one row per CDR3 protein. Here the sample spans some 1,100 distinct CDR3 sequences, about 6.4% being singletons. The time point is: sample taken at primary tumor resection. Whole RNA, isolated from tumor, nontumor lung or frozen PBMC, was sequenced without prior sorting. Sample: normal lung tissue next to the tumor, taken at surgery. These receptors were collected from a male donor with early-stage non-small cell lung cancer.

This clonotype is medium-sized by share. The CDR3 reads CASSLGGYSQETQYF. The DNA of the CDR3 is TGTGCCAGCAGCTTAGGTGGTTACAGCCAAGAGACCCAGTACTTC. The genes are TRBV11-2 and TRBJ2-5; unclear D gene. The V end lost 1 base, the J end lost 1 base, and 10 bases lay between the germline ends. CDR1 and CDR2 from the germline V gene are SGHAT and FQNNGV. This CDR3 has 15 amino acids.

In its sample, this clonotype is medium-sized. J is TRBJ2-1 and V is TRBV7-8, with D uncertain. CDR1 and CDR2 from the germline V gene are SGHVS and FQNEAQ. This CDR3 spans 16 amino acids. The V end was cut by 5 bases, the J end by 8 bases, with 22 bases between. The CDR3 DNA sequence: TGTGCCAGCAGCCGCCGCCCCTGGGTTGCTGGGGATGAGCAGTTCTTC. It is translated as CASSRRPWVAGDEQFF.

This clonotype was detected a few times. The chain carries TRBV6-6 and TRBJ2-7; the D gene is possibly TRBD1 (6 bases). The CDR3 loop spans 14 amino acids. With 8 bases removed from V and 2 bases from J, the gap between germline ends came to 16 bases. Germline V CDR1 and CDR2: MNHNY, SVGAGI (reference sequence). CDR3 DNA: TGTGCCAGCCTAGAAGGGGGTCGACCCTACGAGCAGTACTTC. Translated: CASLEGGRPYEQYF.

In this sample, this clonotype is medium-sized. The gene calls are TRBV14 and TRBJ2-1; TRBD1 aligns across 9 bases. The CDR3 is made up of 16 amino acids. V trimming: 7 bases; J trimming: 9 bases; junction bases outside the gene matches: 16. From germline, CDR1 is SGHDN and CDR2 FVKESK. The DNA for the CDR3 is TGTGCCAGCATCCACCGGACAGGGGTAGGAAAGAGTGAGCAGTTCTTC. The encoded protein is CASIHRTGVGKSEQFF.

This clonotype is classed as medium-sized. The V gene is TRBV18, the J gene TRBJ2-7; the match to TRBD1 covers 11 bases. Germline CDR1 is KGHSH and CDR2 is LQKENI. The length of the CDR3 is 15 residues. V was clipped by 2 bases and J by 1 base; unmatched bases: 1. CDR3 bases: TGTGCCAGCTCACCAGGACAGGGGGCATCCTACGAGCAGTACTTC. Protein sequence: CASSPGQGASYEQYF. The variable domain in full, completed from reference TRBV18 and TRBJ2-7, reads NAGVMQNPRHLVRRRGQEARLRCSPMKGHSHVYWYRQLPEEGLKFMVYLQKENIIDESGMPKERFSAEFPKEGPSILRIQQVVRGDSAAYFCASSPGQGASYEQYFGPGTRLTVT.

This clonotype was recorded a few times. The chain combines TRBV4-1 with TRBJ2-3; D is ambiguous. Trimming left V 1 base short and J 5 bases short, with 4 bases between. Germline V gene data show CDR1 as MGHRA and CDR2 as YSYEKL. The CDR3 has 12 residues. CDR3 in amino acids: CASSQVRDTQYF. The CDR3 nucleotides read TGCGCCAGCAGCCAAGTGCGAGATACGCAGTATTTT.

This clonotype is termed medium-sized (0.01 to 0.1%). This chain joins TRBV5-6 and TRBJ2-7; D gene unclear. Germline loops: CDR1 SGHDT, CDR2 YYEEEE. This CDR3 region has 13 residues. The ends were cut back, 2 bases at V and 0 bases at J, with 6 bases in the middle. The CDR3 nucleotides are TGTGCCAGCAGCTTTAGAGTCTCCTACGAGCAGTACTTC. Encoded protein: CASSFRVSYEQYF.

By sample fraction, this clonotype is medium-sized. At one boundary the junction diverges from the germline segment, which might be a read error. V and J are TRBV7-2 and TRBJ2-3; 7 bases are shared with TRBD1. The length of the CDR3 is 15 residues. Germline values: CDR1 SGHTA, CDR2 FQGNSA. The CDR3 DNA sequence: TGTGCCATCAGCGTGGGACAGATCCACACAGATACGCAGTATTTT. It is translated as CAISVGQIHTDTQYF.

CDR3: CASSYSQVNTEAFF. CDR3 coding DNA: TGTGCCAGCAGTTACTCGCAGGTGAACACTGAAGCTTTCTTT. This sequence joins TRBV6-5 and TRBJ1-1; D is unclear. The ends were cut back, 0 bases at V and 0 bases at J, with 5 bases in the middle. CDR1 and CDR2 from the germline V gene are MNHEY and SVGAGI. The CDR3 has 14 amino acids.

This clonotype is categorized as medium-sized. V is TRBV9 and J is TRBJ2-5, with D maybe TRBD2 (6 bases). This CDR3 has 15 residues. Germline lookup yields CDR1 SGDLS and CDR2 YYNGEE. Trimming took off 3 bases at V and 3 bases at J, with 15 bases between the two ends. CDR3 loop: CASSAEVRGEETQYF. The CDR3 DNA sequence: TGTGCCAGCAGCGCCGAGGTACGCGGGGAAGAGACCCAGTACTTC.

This chain connects TRBV11-1 to TRBJ2-2; possibly TRBD1 for D (6 bases). Germline V gives CDR1 SGHAT, CDR2 FQDESV (reference sequence). The CDR3 extends over 17 amino acids. Trimming took off 4 bases at V and 2 bases at J, with 17 bases between the two ends. CDR3 residues: CASSWDTPSANTGELFF. CDR3 DNA sequence: TGTGCCAGCAGCTGGGACACCCCTTCGGCAAACACCGGGGAGCTGTTTTTT.

This clonotype counts as large. The gene calls are TRBV12-3 or TRBV12-4 and TRBJ2-1, with 11 bases identical to TRBD2. The J segment lost 12 bases and the V segment lost 6 bases, leaving 10 bases of the junction unmatched. The CDR3 loop spans 14 amino acids. CDR3: CASSSIAGGVGQFF. Written as DNA, the CDR3 is TGTGCCAGCAGCTCCATAGCGGGAGGGGTCGGGCAGTTCTTC.

This rearrangement joins TRBV13 to TRBJ1-5; 8 positions agree with TRBD1. Trimming cost V 5 bases and J 4 bases; bases outside gene matches: 13. The CDR3 spans 17 residues. CDR1 is PRHDT, CDR2 FYEKMQ, per germline (reference sequence). CDR3 DNA sequence: TGTGCCAGCAGCCTCCGGACAGGGAGGACCCGAAATCAGCCCCAGCATTTT. It translates to CASSLRTGRTRNQPQHF.

This clonotype ranks as medium-sized. The chain uses TRBV20-1 and TRBJ2-1; the match to TRBD2 covers 7 bases. The CDR3 sequence is 14 residues long. The V segment lost 3 bases and the J segment 4 bases; nucleotides outside the gene matches: 6. The V gene's germline CDR1 is DFQATT and CDR2 SNEGSKA (reference sequence). The CDR3 here is CSARATSEYNEQFF. In DNA form, the CDR3 reads TGCAGTGCTAGGGCCACTAGCGAATACAATGAGCAGTTCTTC.

As concerns this clonotype: One end of the junction does not line up with germline, which may come from a read error. The V and J genes are TRBV5-1 and TRBJ2-1, with D possibly being TRBD1 (8 bases). From germline, CDR1 is SGHRS and CDR2 YFSETQ. There are 16 residues in the CDR3. For the CDR3, the DNA is TGTGCCAGCAGCCCCCGGGGGGACAGGCTTTACAATGAGCAGTTCTTC. Translating gives CASSPRGDRLYNEQFF.

This clonotype is termed large (0.1 to 1%). The chain has TRBV20-1 and TRBJ2-1; D may be TRBD1 or TRBD2 (5 bases each). From germline, CDR1 is DFQATT and CDR2 SNEGSKA (reference sequence). With 1 base removed from V and 5 bases from J, the gap between germline ends came to 9 bases. The CDR3 runs to 13 residues. In nucleotides, the CDR3 is TGCAGTGCTAGAGGCATGGGGGACAATGAGCAGTTCTTC. Protein sequence: CSARGMGDNEQFF.

This clonotype is categorized as medium-sized. The CDR3 coding sequence is TGTGCCAGCAGTGACAGGGCTGGGGCCAACGTCCTGACTTTC. This sequence encodes CASSDRAGANVLTF. The chain carries TRBV2 and TRBJ2-6, with D tentatively TRBD1 (5 bases). The CDR3 has 14 residues. Per germline, CDR1 SNHLY and CDR2 FYNNEI. The germline V and J ends were trimmed by 3 bases and 2 bases, with 5 bases remaining between them. The full variable domain, with the rest looked up from reference TRBV2 and TRBJ2-6, is EPEVTQTPSHQVTQMGQEVILRCVPISNHLYFYWYRQILGQKVEFLVSFYNNEISEKSEIFDDQFSVERPDGSNFTLKIRSTKLEDSAMYFCASSDRAGANVLTFGAGSRLTVL.

This clonotype is medium-sized in the sample. The rearrangement uses TRBV20-1 and TRBJ2-5, with D maybe TRBD2 (7 bases). V shed 5 bases and J shed 5 bases, with 18 bases lying between them. This CDR3 contains 14 residues. Germline-derived CDR1 and CDR2 are DFQATT and SNEGSKA (reference sequence). The CDR3 sequence is CSAGDGGAAETQYF. CDR3 sequence (DNA): TGCAGTGCTGGGGATGGGGGGGCGGCTGAGACCCAGTACTTC.

This clonotype is labeled large (0.1 to 1%). The J gene is TRBJ2-7, the V gene TRBV28; the D gene is possibly TRBD1 (5 bases). Deletions cut 7 bases from V and 3 bases from J, with 19 bases between. The CDR3 has 15 residues. CDR1 MDHEN and CDR2 SYDVKM come from the germline V gene. CDR3: CASNSPPQVIYEQYF. CDR3 DNA sequence: TGTGCCAGCAATTCGCCCCCACAGGTCATCTACGAGCAGTACTTC. Drawing the rest from reference TRBV28 and TRBJ2-7, the complete variable domain is DVKVTQSSRYLVKRTGEKVFLECVQDMDHENMFWYRQDPGLGLRLIYFSYDVKMKEKGDIPEGYSVSREKKERFSLILESASTNQTSMYLCASNSPPQVIYEQYFGPGTRLTVT.

The chain couples TRBV29-1 to TRBJ2-6, with D perhaps TRBD1 (6 bases). V lost 6 bases and J lost 0, with 15 bases in between. This CDR3 has 16 amino acids. Germline CDR1 SQVTM, CDR2 ANQGSEA. This CDR3 reads CSVDTGPSSGANVLTF. CDR3 nucleotides: TGCAGCGTGGATACAGGGCCCAGCTCTGGGGCCAACGTCCTGACTTTC.

In this sample, this clonotype is large. The V gene is TRBV5-1, the J gene TRBJ2-1; D perhaps matches TRBD2 (7 bases). The CDR3 contains 16 residues. Germline lookup yields CDR1 SGHRS and CDR2 YFSETQ. V was trimmed by 4 bases and J by 9 bases, leaving 23 bases between them. The CDR3 DNA follows: TGCGCCAGCAGCCCCATAGGGGGGCGGGAGTACGTTGAGCAGTTCTTC. Protein product: CASSPIGGREYVEQFF.

This clonotype counts as large. The gene calls are TRBV28 and TRBJ2-7, with TRBD1 as a possible D gene (5 bases). Germline-derived CDR1 and CDR2 are MDHEN and SYDVKM. Trimming shortened V by 2 bases and J by 4 bases, and 9 bases separated the two germline ends. This CDR3 has 13 amino acids. The chain's CDR3 is CASSLLTAYEQYF. CDR3 nucleotide sequence: TGTGCCAGCAGTTTACTGACAGCTTACGAGCAGTACTTC.

Relative to its sample, this clonotype is medium-sized. This chain uses TRBV6-5 with TRBJ1-3, with 10 bases matching TRBD1. This CDR3 has 16 residues. The V and J ends lost 2 bases and 3 bases, in that order; junction bases with no gene match: 4. Germline CDR1 and CDR2: MNHEY and SVGAGI. The CDR3 here is CASSYRTGGLGNTIYF. For the CDR3, the DNA is TGTGCCAGCAGTTACCGGACAGGGGGGCTTGGAAACACCATATATTTT.

This clonotype appeared many times. V usage is TRBV5-1 and J usage is TRBJ2-2, with 7 bases matching TRBD1. Trimming took 1 base from V and 2 from J; bases not matched to a gene: 2. CDR1 SGHRS and CDR2 YFSETQ come from the germline V gene. The CDR3 has 15 residues. CDR3 residues: CASSLTGENTGELFF. Written as DNA, the CDR3 is TGCGCCAGCAGCTTGACAGGGGAAAACACCGGGGAGCTGTTTTTT.

This clonotype counts as medium-sized. V gene TRBV9 combines with J gene TRBJ2-1, with D possibly matching TRBD2 (6 bases). V was shortened by 4 bases and J by 12 bases, with 23 bases between the two germline ends. Germline values: CDR1 SGDLS, CDR2 YYNGEE. CDR3 length: 15 residues. The CDR3: CASSPQGTSRGVQFF. For the CDR3, the DNA is TGTGCCAGCAGCCCTCAAGGGACTTCCCGCGGTGTGCAGTTCTTC.